The present T cell receptor beta chain was sequenced within a study of blood T cell repertoires in COVID-19. Study information: COVID-19 samples from acute and convalescent phases originated in the United States, Italy and Spain.

In the authors' workflow: Amplification of reference gene primers provided the estimated nucleated cell counts. Here immunoSEQ multiplex PCR was the method, and the copy in TCRdb shows in-frame clones only, minus some. V, J and clone size are taken as reported in that table, and D and trimming were inferred from the DNA itself. The repertoire has some 160,000 clones, 84% of them found once; the top ten carry around 2.9%. This receptor was obtained from a woman older than 75 with COVID-19, enrolled during active disease. The sample was peripheral blood.

CDR3 bases: TGTGCCAGCTCACTTCGGACAGGGTATAATCAGCCCCAGCATTTT. Translated, it gives CASSLRTGYNQPQHF. The chain employs TRBV18 and TRBJ1-5, with 8 nucleotides matching TRBD1. This CDR3 comprises 15 residues. The trim removed 4 bases at V and 4 bases at J, leaving 6 bases unmatched. Germline V gene lookup returns CDR1 KGHSH and CDR2 LQKENI.